This T cell receptor beta chain was recorded in a study of tumor and adjacent non-tumor tissue in lung cancer. Broader study findings: Normal lung showed higher cumulative top 100 clone frequency than tumor.

The template was RNA from unsorted bulk tissue. Three rounds of nested PCR, following a modified ARM-PCR protocol, produced the TCRbeta library. MiXCR, applied by TCRdb to the multiplex PCR reads, yields one record per CDR3 protein. Found here are 65,000 to 95,000 distinct CDR3 sequences, under 70% of them singletons; the top ten hold over 9.5%. This CDR3 spans 17 amino acids. Germline values: CDR1 SEHNR, CDR2 FQNEAQ (reference sequence). Details on this clonotype: Its target is unknown. The junction and the germline gene differ at one end; a read error may be behind it.

This receptor was obtained from a woman in her 70s with non-small cell lung cancer. The chain uses TRBV7-9 and TRBJ2-1; 13 nucleotides agree with TRBD2. The specimen was lung tumor tissue. This chain's CDR3 is CASSPRTSGSSYNELFF. CDR3 coding DNA: TGTGCCAGCAGTCCCAGGACTAGCGGGAGCTCCTACAATGAGCTGTTCTTC.